The present entry profiles one TCR beta chain with its context. 5'RACE with constant-segment primers built TCRalpha and TCRbeta cDNA libraries with UMIs. One entry per CDR3 protein, called by TCRdb with MiXCR from the 5' RACE reads. The sample includes roughly 68,000 distinct CDR3 sequences, about a sixth of them seen just once. V lost 4 bases, J lost 2 bases, and 19 bases lay in between. The CDR3 has 16 residues. CDR1 is SGHDT and CDR2 is YYEEEE in the germline V gene. This entry comes from a study of T-cell memory formation after mild COVID-19. This TCR was recovered from an adult woman who had mild COVID-19 (a few samples of this study predate the infection). Cell type and time point are not known. The chain has TRBV5-6 and TRBJ2-7; weak D call: TRBD1 (5 bases). Sequenced input: PBMCs or a T cell subset sorted from them (not recorded which). The CDR3 nucleotides are TGTGCCAGCAGCGTTGACAGCCAGCTAGGACCCTACGAGCAGTACTTC. This translates into CASSVDSQLGPYEQYF.